These T cell receptor beta chains were read from a single sample in a study of blood T cell repertoires in COVID-19. The method was immunoSEQ multiplex PCR; TCRdb's version includes in-frame clones alone and lacks a portion of them. Of some 80,000 clones in the sample, about nine tenths were seen once. The sequenced material came from peripheral blood. The receptors here all came from a man between 45 and 60 years old with active or convalescent COVID-19. Both conserved end residues are part of each CDR3. D genes are given only for firm matches. The listing skips clone size in some rows; elsewhere it reads once, few, many or a size class.

d_call,clone_size,j_call,v_call,cdr3_nt,cdr3_aa
TRBD2,-,TRBJ2-7,TRBV7-2,TGTGCCAGCAGCTCTATAGCGGGGGGGTCAGACGAGCAGTACTTC,CASSSIAGGSDEQYF
TRBD1,-,TRBJ2-1,TRBV3-1/TRBV3-2,TGTGCCAGCAGCCTGGGACAGGGTGGCGAGCAGTTCTTC,CASSLGQGGEQFF
TRBD1,-,TRBJ2-1,TRBV19,TGTGCCAGTAGTCCGGGACAGGCCTACAATGAGCAGTTCTTC,CASSPGQAYNEQFF
-,-,TRBJ2-1,TRBV6-2/TRBV6-3,TGTGCCAGCAGTAACTTGGGCCAGGGGTCCCACAATGAGCAGTTCTTC,CASSNLGQGSHNEQFF
TRBD1,-,TRBJ2-5,TRBV11-2,TGTGCCAGCAGCTTAGGGGGGCAGGGGGTTCAAGAGACCCAGTACTTC,CASSLGGQGVQETQYF
-,-,TRBJ1-6,TRBV19,TGTGCCAGTAGTATAAGAGACAGAAATTCACCCCTCCACTTT,CASSIRDRNSPLHF
-,few,TRBJ1-5,TRBV28,TGTGCCAGCAGTTATGGGTGGGGCGCGAGCAATCAGCCCCAGCATTTT,CASSYGWGASNQPQHF
TRBD1,-,TRBJ1-3,TRBV29-1,TGCAGCGGATTCCGGGACAGGAGCCTAATCTCTGGAAACACCATATATTTT,CSGFRDRSLISGNTIYF
TRBD2,-,TRBJ2-1,TRBV14,TGTGCCAGCAGCCAAATGCGCGGGGGATACAATGAGCAGTTCTTC,CASSQMRGGYNEQFF
TRBD2,-,TRBJ2-7,TRBV3-1/TRBV3-2,TGTGCCAGCAGCTCCCATAGCGGGGGTTTCTCCTACGAGCAGTACTTC,CASSSHSGGFSYEQYF
-,-,TRBJ2-7,TRBV18,TGTGCCAGCTCACCACAGGGGTTCTACGAGCAGTACTTC,CASSPQGFYEQYF
-,-,TRBJ1-2,TRBV7-6,TGTGCCAGCAGCTTAGGTCCGGACACTAACTATGGCTACACCTTC,CASSLGPDTNYGYTF
-,-,TRBJ1-1,TRBV4-3,TGCGCCAGCAGCCAAGTATTGGGGCTTAACACTGAAGCTTTCTTT,CASSQVLGLNTEAFF
-,-,TRBJ2-3,TRBV5-1,TGCGCCAGCAGCTTGGAACTAGGGGATACGCAGTATTTT,CASSLELGDTQYF
TRBD1,-,TRBJ2-3,TRBV6-5,TGTGCCAGCGCGGGACAGGGGGGGTCAGATACGCAGTATTTT,CASAGQGGSDTQYF
-,-,TRBJ2-1,TRBV6-5,TGTGCCAGCAGGGCGACAGGAGCCTTGAATGAGCAGTTCTTC,CASRATGALNEQFF
TRBD1,-,TRBJ1-2,TRBV5-1,TGCGCCAGCAGCGTCGACAGGGAGGTCTATGGCTACACCTTC,CASSVDREVYGYTF
TRBD1,-,TRBJ1-6,TRBV6-4,TGTGCCAGCAGTCCCCAGGGGGCTAATAATTCACCCCTCCACTTT,CASSPQGANNSPLHF
-,-,TRBJ2-1,TRBV7-2,TGTGCCAGCAGCTTAAATCGAGGCGATGAGCAGTTCTTC,CASSLNRGDEQFF
TRBD1,-,TRBJ2-7,TRBV5-6,TGTGCCAGCAGCTTAGGGACAGAGTACGAGCAGTACTTC,CASSLGTEYEQYF
TRBD1,-,TRBJ2-7,TRBV10-3,TGTGCCATCAGTGAAAACACCGGACAGGCATTAAAGCAGTACTTC,CAISENTGQALKQYF
TRBD1,-,TRBJ2-2,TRBV24-1,TGTGCCACCAGAACAGGGGGCAACACCGGGGAGCTGTTTTTT,CATRTGGNTGELFF
TRBD1,-,TRBJ2-3,TRBV19,TGTGCCAGCAGGGACAGGGGGCAAGAAGATACGCAGTATTTT,CASRDRGQEDTQYF
TRBD1,-,TRBJ1-1,TRBV7-8,TGTGCCAGCAGCTCGGGACAGAAGAACACTGAAGCTTTCTTT,CASSSGQKNTEAFF
-,-,TRBJ2-1,TRBV5-4,TGTGCCAGCAGCTTGGCCCACGGAGGGTACAATGAGCAGTTCTTC,CASSLAHGGYNEQFF
-,-,TRBJ2-7,TRBV10-1,TGCGCCAGCAGTGAGCCCCCAGGGTACGAGCAGTACTTC,CASSEPPGYEQYF
-,-,TRBJ2-5,TRBV6-2/TRBV6-3,TGTGCCAGCAGTTACGATAGGGGTTTCGAAGAGACCCAGTACTTC,CASSYDRGFEETQYF
TRBD2,-,TRBJ2-3,TRBV5-1,TGCGCCAGCAGCTTTAGCGGGGGGGCAGGAGATACGCAGTATTTT,CASSFSGGAGDTQYF
TRBD1,-,TRBJ1-2,TRBV6-5,TGTGCCAGCAGCCTCACAGGGGCAGCGGGCTACACCTTC,CASSLTGAAGYTF
TRBD2,-,TRBJ2-3,TRBV5-1,TGCGCCACCAGGGGACTAGCGGGAGGCACAGATACGCAGTATTTT,CATRGLAGGTDTQYF
TRBD2,-,TRBJ2-3,TRBV9,TGTGCCAGCAGCTTCCGGCTAGCGGGGACAGATACGCAGTATTTT,CASSFRLAGTDTQYF
-,once,TRBJ2-5,TRBV27,TGTGCCAGCAGTCTACAGGGAATCCAAGAGACCCAGTACTTC,CASSLQGIQETQYF
-,-,TRBJ1-3,TRBV18,TGTGCCAGCTCACCCAAGACAGTCTCTGGAAACACCATATATTTT,CASSPKTVSGNTIYF
-,-,TRBJ2-6,TRBV27,TGTGCCAGCAGTCCGTTCTCTGGGGCCAACGTCCTGACTTTC,CASSPFSGANVLTF
TRBD1,few,TRBJ1-5,TRBV19,TGTGCCAGTAGTTTGGGACAGAAAGGCAATCAGCCCCAGCATTTT,CASSLGQKGNQPQHF
TRBD1,-,TRBJ2-5,TRBV5-1,TGCGCCAGCAGCTGGGGACAGGACACCCAAGAGACCCAGTACTTC,CASSWGQDTQETQYF
TRBD2,-,TRBJ2-7,TRBV4-3,TGCGCCAGCAGCCAACAGACTAGCGGGGCTCTGTACTTC,CASSQQTSGALYF
TRBD1,-,TRBJ1-4,TRBV18,TGTGCCAGCTCAGCGGGACAGGGAGACGAAAAACTGTTTTTT,CASSAGQGDEKLFF
TRBD2,few,TRBJ2-1,TRBV7-6,TGTGCCAGCAGCCAGGAGGGCGGGGGGGCCGGTGAGCAGTTCTTC,CASSQEGGGAGEQFF
TRBD1,-,TRBJ2-5,TRBV3-1/TRBV3-2,TGTGCCAGCAGCCAGCGCCGACAGGGGGAAGAGACCCAGTACTTC,CASSQRRQGEETQYF
TRBD1,-,TRBJ2-5,TRBV7-8,TGTGCCAGCAGACCCTCCGGGACAGGGGGGAAGACCCAGTACTTC,CASRPSGTGGKTQYF
-,-,TRBJ2-2,TRBV5-1,TGCGCCAGCAGCGCCTCCGGGTTTACCGGGGAGCTGTTTTTT,CASSASGFTGELFF
-,-,TRBJ1-1,TRBV10-1,TGCGCCAGCAGTGAGTCGGGGGCGCGGAACCCAGAAGCTTTCTTT,CASSESGARNPEAFF
-,-,TRBJ1-6,TRBV14,TGTGCCAGCACCAACAGGAATAGGTACTATAATTCACCCCTCCACTTT,CASTNRNRYYNSPLHF
-,-,TRBJ1-2,TRBV30,TGTGCCTGGAGTCCCCAGGCCTATGGCTACACCTTC,CAWSPQAYGYTF
TRBD1,-,TRBJ1-4,TRBV19,TGTGCCAGTAGCCAGACAGGGTCGGAAAAACTGTTTTTT,CASSQTGSEKLFF
TRBD1,-,TRBJ2-7,TRBV19,TGTGCCAGTAGTATTCAGACAGGGCTCTACGAGCAGTACTTC,CASSIQTGLYEQYF
TRBD1,-,TRBJ1-4,TRBV5-1,TGCGCCAGCAGCCCGGACAGGGTTGAAAAACTGTTTTTT,CASSPDRVEKLFF
TRBD2,-,TRBJ2-1,TRBV6-2/TRBV6-3,TGTGCCAGCAGCCCTAATATACTAGCGGGGGGTAATGAGCAGTTCTTC,CASSPNILAGGNEQFF
-,-,TRBJ1-2,TRBV30,TGTGCCTGGAGTCTATTGACAGGCCGGGCTAACTATGGCTACACCTTC,CAWSLLTGRANYGYTF
-,few,TRBJ1-2,TRBV29-1,TGCAGCGTTGACAGGGATGGTGGCTACACCTTC,CSVDRDGGYTF
TRBD2,-,TRBJ2-1,TRBV9,TGTGCCAGCAGCGCGACTAGCGGAAACAATGAGCAGTTCTTC,CASSATSGNNEQFF
-,-,TRBJ1-2,TRBV27,TGTGCCAGCAGTACCTCTGACAAATATGGCTACACCTTC,CASSTSDKYGYTF